This entry describes one T cell receptor (beta chain). As yet, its antigen is unknown. The CDR3 loop spans 12 amino acids. The ends were cut back, 6 bases at V and 11 bases at J, with 14 bases in the middle. In germline, CDR1 is MNHEY, CDR2 SVGAGI. This specimen belongs to a study of CD4+ T cells in melanoma. Sequencing used immunoSEQ multiplex PCR; TCRdb keeps in-frame clones, though not all of them. The sample shows about 55,000 clones, over 60% of them seen only once. Study results and limitations: Neoantigen-specific CD4+ T cells in melanoma reportedly had diverse differentiation states. A reported correlation linked neoantigen-specific CD4+ T cells to CD8+, macrophage and B cell function.

This TCR was recovered from a human donor with melanoma. Sequencing input: tumor tissue. The chain employs TRBV6-5 and TRBJ2-1, with D possibly TRBD1 on 6 matching bases. CDR3 in amino acids: CASRGRGQQQFF. The CDR3 coding sequence is TGTGCCAGCAGGGGCAGAGGACAGCAGCAGTTCTTC.